This entry lists 4 T cell receptor beta chains sequenced from one sample in a study of cytomegalovirus exposure and HLA in healthy donors. PCR involved 60 Vbeta and 13 Jbeta primers. TCRdb keeps only in-frame clones here, not all; method: immunoSEQ multiplex PCR. The sample has 90,000 to 150,000 clones, less than 65% seen once. Sequencing was performed on PBMCs. The receptors shown here come from a man in his forties in good health and CMV-seropositive.

The chain recombines TRBV30 with TRBJ2-3; D is perhaps TRBD2 (7 bases). There are 17 residues in the CDR3. Trimming removed 0 bases at V and 3 bases at J, with 19 bases between. Germline V CDR1 and CDR2: GTSNPN, SVGIG (reference sequence). The CDR3 spells CAWSVLEGGRGTDTQYF. In DNA, the CDR3 is TGTGCCTGGAGTGTACTGGAGGGGGGGAGAGGGACAGATACGCAGTATTTT. Full variable domain (remainder filled in from reference TRBV30 and TRBJ2-3): SQTIHQWPATLVQPVGSPLSLECTVEGTSNPNLYWYRQAAGRGLQLLFYSVGIGQISSEVPQNLSASRPQDRQFILSSKKLLLSDSGFYLCAWSVLEGGRGTDTQYFGPGTRLTVL.

This chain connects TRBV5-1 to TRBJ2-5; no reliable D call. The CDR3 is 13 amino acids. From germline, CDR1 is SGHRS and CDR2 YFSETQ. Trimming stripped 3 bases from V and 5 bases from J, with 11 bases between. CDR3 DNA: TGCGCCAGCAGCTCACGAGGTGGGGAGACCCAGTACTTC. Residues: CASSSRGGETQYF.

This clone was detected a few times. The chain is built from TRBV27 and TRBJ1-2; 7 positions agree with TRBD1. Germline trimming cut 5 bases from V and 5 bases from J; bases unmatched to any gene: 5. This CDR3 region has 13 residues. Per germline, CDR1 MNHEY and CDR2 SMNVEV (reference sequence). CDR3 sequence reads: CASSIGQVYGYTF. Written as DNA, the CDR3 is TGTGCCAGCAGTATCGGACAGGTTTATGGCTACACCTTC.

The chain recombines TRBV1 with TRBJ2-1; TRBD2 is taken as the D call from the table, unchecked against the DNA. TRBV1 is listed as a pseudogene. The CDR3 extends over 16 amino acids. CDR3 sequence reads: CTSSQEAGGFANEQFF. CDR3 coding DNA: TGCACCAGCAGCCAAGAAGCGGGGGGGTTCGCCAATGAGCAGTTCTTC.